One sample yielded the 22 T cell receptor beta chains listed below, sequenced in a study of blood T cell repertoires in COVID-19. Sequencing was performed with immunoSEQ multiplex PCR; in TCRdb, only in-frame clones are kept and a portion is missing. The profile covers 60,000 to 80,000 clones, with approximately 92% appearing a single time and approximately 6.2% taken by the ten largest. The sequencing sample was made of peripheral blood. All receptors come from a human donor in a cohort sampled during active COVID-19.

The chain has TRBV29-1 and TRBJ1-2, with D possibly matching TRBD1 (5 bases). Per germline, CDR1 SQVTM and CDR2 ANQGSEA. The CDR3 is made up of 15 amino acids. Trimming removed 2 bases at V and 0 bases at J, with 13 bases between. The chain's CDR3 is CSVESRQPPNYGYTF. The CDR3 DNA sequence: TGCAGCGTTGAATCACGACAGCCGCCTAACTATGGCTACACCTTC. Complete variable domain (other parts from reference TRBV29-1 and TRBJ1-2): SAVISQKPSRDICQRGTSLTIQCQVDSQVTMMFWYRQQPGQSLTLIATANQGSEATYESGFVIDKFPISRPNLTFSTLTVSNMSPEDSSIYLCSVESRQPPNYGYTFGSGTRLTVV.

The chain has TRBV25-1 and TRBJ2-5, with unresolved D. Between the trimmed V and J ends, which lost 3 bases and 1 base, there was a span of 9 bases. Germline V gene data show CDR1 as MGHDK and CDR2 as SYGVNS. The CDR3 loop spans 14 amino acids. The CDR3 region is CASSDGRVQETQYF. The CDR3 bases are TGTGCCAGCAGTGATGGGCGCGTCCAAGAGACCCAGTACTTC.

The V and J genes are TRBV9 and TRBJ2-5, with D possibly matching TRBD2 (7 bases). With 3 bases removed from V and 5 bases from J, the gap between germline ends came to 14 bases. The CDR3 loop spans 14 amino acids. Per germline, CDR1 SGDLS and CDR2 YYNGEE. The CDR3 loop reads CASSAMGGGETQYF. The CDR3 coding sequence is TGTGCCAGCAGCGCAATGGGAGGGGGGGAGACCCAGTACTTC.

The gene calls are TRBV2 and TRBJ2-1; 7 nucleotides align to TRBD2. This CDR3 region has 16 residues. Germline V CDR1 and CDR2: SNHLY, FYNNEI. J was trimmed by 4 bases and V by 6 bases; bases with no gene match: 12. The CDR3 sequence is CASSLMGGGGYNEQFF. For the CDR3, the DNA is TGTGCCAGCAGCCTCATGGGCGGGGGAGGTTACAATGAGCAGTTCTTC.

The chain recombines TRBV7-2 with TRBJ1-4; 8 bases map to TRBD1. Germline CDR1 and CDR2: SGHTA and FQGNSA. V shed 4 bases, J shed 5 bases, and the junction held 6 bases outside the gene matches. This CDR3 is 15 amino acids long. The CDR3 reads CASSSRTGQNEKLFF. CDR3 coding DNA: TGTGCCAGCAGCTCCCGGACAGGGCAAAATGAAAAACTGTTTTTT. The whole variable domain, remainder taken from reference TRBV7-2 and TRBJ1-4, is GAGVSQSPSNKVTEKGKDVELRCDPISGHTALYWYRQSLGQGLEFLIYFQGNSAPDKSGLPSDRFSAERTGGSVSTLTIQRTQQEDSAVYLCASSSRTGQNEKLFFGSGTQLSVL.

In DNA, the CDR3 is TGTGCCACCAGCACTCTCCGGACAGGGTTCTACGAGCAGTACTTC. Encoded protein: CATSTLRTGFYEQYF. V and J are TRBV15 and TRBJ2-7; 8 bases align to TRBD1. The CDR3 is made up of 15 amino acids. CDR1 is LNHNV and CDR2 is YYDKDF in the germline V gene (reference sequence). The J segment lost 3 bases and the V segment lost 4 bases, leaving 8 bases of the junction unmatched.

This chain uses TRBV5-6 with TRBJ2-2, with a tentative D call TRBD1 (6 bases). From germline, CDR1 is SGHDT and CDR2 YYEEEE. The ends were cut back, 0 bases at V and 7 bases at J, with 13 bases in the middle. This CDR3 has 15 residues. In nucleotides, the CDR3 is TGTGCCAGCAGCTTGGAAAACAGGGTTGGCGGGGAGCTGTTTTTT. This sequence encodes CASSLENRVGGELFF.

This chain uses TRBV9 with TRBJ2-7; D is uncertain. Germline CDR1 SGDLS, CDR2 YYNGEE. This CDR3 spans 12 amino acids. V was shortened by 0 bases and J by 4 bases, with 5 bases between the two germline ends. CDR3 loop: CASSVVSYEQYF. CDR3 nucleotide sequence: TGTGCCAGCAGCGTAGTTTCATACGAGCAGTACTTC.

The chain joins TRBV6-2 or TRBV6-3 to TRBJ1-5; the D gene is possibly TRBD1 (6 bases). V was trimmed by 0 bases and J by 6 bases, leaving 18 bases between them. This CDR3 region has 17 residues. Germline V CDR1 and CDR2: MNHEY, SVGEGT. The CDR3 protein is CASSYSTQGSGFQPQHF. DNA for the CDR3: TGTGCCAGCAGTTACTCGACGCAGGGGAGCGGTTTTCAGCCCCAGCATTTT.

The chain employs TRBV12-3 or TRBV12-4 and TRBJ1-2, with TRBD1 identical over 10 bases. Trimming at V came to 6 bases and at J to 8 bases, leaving 6 bases not matched to a gene. There are 13 residues in the CDR3. The CDR3: CASRPTGGEGYTF. Here the CDR3 DNA reads TGTGCCAGCAGGCCGACAGGGGGCGAGGGCTACACCTTC.

This chain connects TRBV18 to TRBJ2-3; 7 positions agree with TRBD2. V gave up 8 bases and J gave up 4 bases; unmatched junction bases: 3. Germline CDR1 reads KGHSH; CDR2 reads LQKENI. CDR3 size: 12 residues. CDR3 loop: CASRTSADTQYF. CDR3 nucleotide sequence: TGTGCCAGCCGGACTAGTGCAGATACGCAGTATTTT.

The gene calls are TRBV28 and TRBJ2-1, with 8 positions matching TRBD2. CDR1 is MDHEN, CDR2 SYDVKM, per germline. Trimming took 8 bases from V and 7 from J; bases not matched to a gene: 4. This CDR3 has 12 residues. For the CDR3, the DNA is TGTGCCAGCCACGGGGGGGGTAATGAGCAGTTCTTC. It specifies CASHGGGNEQFF.

CDR3 protein: CASSQEGGAGYTF. In nucleotides, the CDR3 is TGTGCCAGCAGCCAGGAGGGGGGGGCTGGCTACACCTTC. The chain is built from TRBV3-1 (or the pseudogene TRBV3-2) and TRBJ1-2, with TRBD1 as a possible D gene (6 bases). The CDR3 contains 13 residues. The germline V gene has CDR1 LGHDT and CDR2 YNNKEL (reference sequence). V lost 3 bases and J lost 7, with 12 bases in between.

This clone has only one observation. The chain carries TRBV30 and TRBJ1-5, with D possibly TRBD1 on 5 matching bases. With 5 bases removed from V and 7 bases from J, the gap between germline ends came to 15 bases. CDR3 length: 13 amino acids. Germline assignment: CDR1 GTSNPN and CDR2 SVGIG (reference sequence). The CDR3 DNA reads as TGTGCCTGGGGACGGGGGGGAGGCCAGCCCCAGCATTTT. Residues: CAWGRGGGQPQHF.

The chain has TRBV4-2 and TRBJ2-1, with 8 bases identical to TRBD2. The germline gives CDR1 LGHNA, CDR2 YNFKEQ. CDR3 length: 15 residues. J was trimmed by 5 bases and V by 4 bases; bases with no gene match: 7. CDR3 sequence: CASSLERGPHNEQFF. As DNA, the CDR3 is TGTGCCAGCAGCCTAGAGCGGGGGCCGCACAATGAGCAGTTCTTC.

The J gene is TRBJ1-1, the V gene TRBV11-2; no clear D. This CDR3 contains 15 residues. The germline V and J ends were trimmed by 0 bases and 4 bases, with 12 bases remaining between them. CDR1 and CDR2 (germline): SGHAT, FQNNGV. CDR3 loop: CASSLDGGWGTEAFF. CDR3 nucleotides: TGTGCCAGCAGCTTAGATGGAGGGTGGGGCACTGAAGCTTTCTTT.

The chain couples TRBV6-5 to TRBJ1-6; D is ambiguous. The length of the CDR3 is 12 residues. CDR1 is MNHEY and CDR2 is SVGAGI in the germline V gene. Trimming pared 6 bases from V and 7 bases from J, leaving 7 bases between. The CDR3 reads CASRQTNSPLHF. CDR3 nucleotides: TGTGCCAGCAGACAGACCAATTCACCCCTCCACTTT.

V is TRBV10-3 and J is TRBJ1-1; D unresolved. This CDR3 is 16 amino acids long. Per the germline V gene, CDR1 is ENHRY and CDR2 is SYGVKD. V was shortened by 3 bases and J by 5 bases, with 19 bases between the two germline ends. Written as DNA, the CDR3 is TGTGCCATCAGTGAAGCAATGAGGGCCCGCCAAACTGAAGCTTTCTTT. Its protein product is CAISEAMRARQTEAFF.

V usage is TRBV7-8 and J usage is TRBJ2-2, with D possibly being TRBD1 (5 bases). The V end was cut by 0 bases, the J end by 0 bases, with 11 bases between. Germline assignment: CDR1 SGHVS and CDR2 FQNEAQ. The CDR3 runs to 17 residues. The DNA for the CDR3 is TGTGCCAGCAGCTTAGCTACAGGTTTACCGAACACCGGGGAGCTGTTTTTT. It yields the protein CASSLATGLPNTGELFF. Complete variable domain (other parts from reference TRBV7-8 and TRBJ2-2): GAGVSQSPRYKVAKRGQDVALRCDPISGHVSLFWYQQALGQGPEFLTYFQNEAQLDKSGLPSDRFFAERPEGSVSTLKIQRTQQEDSAVYLCASSLATGLPNTGELFFGEGSRLTVL.

The genes are TRBV3-1 (or the pseudogene TRBV3-2) and TRBJ2-4; tentative D call: TRBD2 (6 bases). This CDR3 region has 15 residues. The germline gives CDR1 LGHDT, CDR2 YNNKEL (reference sequence). V was trimmed by 4 bases and J by 4 bases, leaving 14 bases between them. CDR3 in amino acids: CASSPPGGIKNIQYF. CDR3 in DNA: TGTGCCAGCAGCCCTCCGGGCGGGATAAAAAACATTCAGTACTTC.

This chain links TRBV5-6 with TRBJ1-4; 9 bases fit TRBD1. V was clipped by 0 bases and J by 8 bases; unmatched bases: 8. Per the germline V gene, CDR1 is SGHDT and CDR2 is YYEEEE. The CDR3 is 16 amino acids. The CDR3 spells CASSLDDRGAREKLFF. The DNA of the CDR3 is TGTGCCAGCAGCTTGGATGACAGGGGGGCGCGCGAAAAACTGTTTTTT. Drawing the rest from reference TRBV5-6 and TRBJ1-4, the complete variable domain is DAGVTQSPTHLIKTRGQQVTLRCSPKSGHDTVSWYQQALGQGPQFIFQYYEEEERQRGNFPDRFSGHQFPNYSSELNVNALLLGDSALYLCASSLDDRGAREKLFFGSGTQLSVL.

Only one count was recorded for this clone. The CDR3 loop reads CASSYGLGETEAFF. The DNA for the CDR3 is TGTGCCAGCAGTTACGGGCTGGGCGAAACTGAAGCTTTCTTT. V is TRBV6-5 and J is TRBJ1-1; the D is unclear. Trimming took 2 bases from V and 5 from J, leaving 12 bases between them. Germline V gene sequence: CDR1 MNHEY, CDR2 SVGAGI. The CDR3 is 14 amino acids.